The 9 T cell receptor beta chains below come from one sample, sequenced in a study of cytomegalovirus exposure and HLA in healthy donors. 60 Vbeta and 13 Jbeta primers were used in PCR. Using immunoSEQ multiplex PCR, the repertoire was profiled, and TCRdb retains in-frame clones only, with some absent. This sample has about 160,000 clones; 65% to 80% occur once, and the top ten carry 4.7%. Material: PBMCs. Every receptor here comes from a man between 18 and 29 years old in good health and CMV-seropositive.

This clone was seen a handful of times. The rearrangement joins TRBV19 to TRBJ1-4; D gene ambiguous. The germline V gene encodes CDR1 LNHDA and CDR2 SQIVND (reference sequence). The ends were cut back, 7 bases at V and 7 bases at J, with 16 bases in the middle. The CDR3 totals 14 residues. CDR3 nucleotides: TGTGCCAGTAAACTAAGGGAGCCAGGTGAAAAACTGTTTTTT. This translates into CASKLREPGEKLFF.

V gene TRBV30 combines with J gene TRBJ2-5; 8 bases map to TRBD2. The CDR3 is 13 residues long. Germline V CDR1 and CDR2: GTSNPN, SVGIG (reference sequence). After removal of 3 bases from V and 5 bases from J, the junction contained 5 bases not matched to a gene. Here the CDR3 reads CAWSGGGGETQYF. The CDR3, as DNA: TGTGCCTGGAGCGGGGGGGGAGGGGAGACCCAGTACTTC.

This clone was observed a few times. CDR3 loop: CAWSLAGNQETQYF. Here the CDR3 DNA reads TGTGCCTGGAGTTTGGCAGGGAACCAAGAGACCCAGTACTTC. The V gene is TRBV30, the J gene TRBJ2-5, with D maybe TRBD1 (5 bases). The CDR3 is 14 residues long. Trimming removed 2 bases at V and 0 bases at J, with 10 bases between. CDR1 and CDR2 from the germline V gene are GTSNPN and SVGIG (reference sequence).

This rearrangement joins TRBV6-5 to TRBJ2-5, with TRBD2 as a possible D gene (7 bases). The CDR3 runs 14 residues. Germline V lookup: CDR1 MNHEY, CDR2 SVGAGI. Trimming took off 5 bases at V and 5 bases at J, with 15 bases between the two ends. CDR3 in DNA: TGTGCCAGCAGTGCGGGGGACACGAGGGAGACCCAGTACTTC. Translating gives CASSAGDTRETQYF.

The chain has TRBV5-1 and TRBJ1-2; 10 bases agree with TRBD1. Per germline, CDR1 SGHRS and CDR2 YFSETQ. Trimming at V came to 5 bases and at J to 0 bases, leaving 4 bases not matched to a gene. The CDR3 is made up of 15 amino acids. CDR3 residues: CASRGDRGSNYGYTF. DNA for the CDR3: TGCGCCAGCAGGGGGGACAGGGGTTCTAACTATGGCTACACCTTC.

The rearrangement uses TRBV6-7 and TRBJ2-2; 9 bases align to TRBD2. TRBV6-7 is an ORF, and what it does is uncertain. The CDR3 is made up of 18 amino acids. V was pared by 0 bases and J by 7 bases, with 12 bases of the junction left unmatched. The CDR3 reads CASSYSGLAGTTGGELFF. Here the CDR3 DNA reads TGTGCCAGCAGTTACTCGGGGCTAGCGGGGACGACAGGCGGGGAGCTGTTTTTT.

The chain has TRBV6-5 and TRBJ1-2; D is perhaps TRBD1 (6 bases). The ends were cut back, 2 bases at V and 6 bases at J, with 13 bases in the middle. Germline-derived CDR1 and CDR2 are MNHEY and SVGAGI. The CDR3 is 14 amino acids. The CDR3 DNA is TGTGCCAGCAGTTACCCAGGGGATTCTCATGGCTACACCTTC. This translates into CASSYPGDSHGYTF.

In DNA, the CDR3 is TGTGCCAGCAGCGGCCCCGGACAGGGTGCGGGGGGCTACACCTTC. Its translation is CASSGPGQGAGGYTF. The J gene is TRBJ1-2, the V gene TRBV5-6, with 8 nucleotides matching TRBD1. The CDR3 loop spans 15 amino acids. Losses at the gene ends were 4 bases for V and 8 bases for J; bases not matched to a gene: 13. In germline, CDR1 is SGHDT, CDR2 YYEEEE.

The chain's CDR3 is CASSLDRDSNQPQHF. The CDR3 coding sequence is TGTGCCAGCAGTCTAGACAGGGATAGCAATCAGCCCCAGCATTTT. The chain recombines TRBV28 with TRBJ1-5; 7 positions agree with TRBD1. From germline, CDR1 is MDHEN and CDR2 SYDVKM. Trimming cost V 5 bases and J 0 bases; bases outside gene matches: 4. The CDR3 is 15 residues long. The complete variable domain, with remaining parts taken from reference TRBV28 and TRBJ1-5, reads DVKVTQSSRYLVKRTGEKVFLECVQDMDHENMFWYRQDPGLGLRLIYFSYDVKMKEKGDIPEGYSVSREKKERFSLILESASTNQTSMYLCASSLDRDSNQPQHFGDGTRLSIL.